The 18 T cell receptor beta chains below come from one sample, sequenced in a study of technical replicates of blood from several donors. Sequencing was performed with immunoSEQ multiplex PCR; in TCRdb, only in-frame clones are kept and a portion is missing. The sample shows more than 55,000 clones, roughly 93% of them seen only once. Sequenced sample: T cells isolated from PBMCs. The receptor set was obtained from a human donor in good health.

The rearrangement links TRBV2 to TRBJ1-4; the D is unclear. The CDR3 has 14 residues. The germline V gene has CDR1 SNHLY and CDR2 FYNNEI. The V end was cut by 7 bases, the J end by 5 bases, with 14 bases between. This CDR3 reads CASTRQPGNEKLFF. CDR3 bases: TGTGCCAGCACCAGGCAACCTGGGAATGAAAAACTGTTTTTT. Drawing the rest from reference TRBV2 and TRBJ1-4, the complete variable domain is EPEVTQTPSHQVTQMGQEVILRCVPISNHLYFYWYRQILGQKVEFLVSFYNNEISEKSEIFDDQFSVERPDGSNFTLKIRSTKLEDSAMYFCASTRQPGNEKLFFGSGTQLSVL.

The genes are TRBV7-8 and TRBJ2-3; 12 positions agree with TRBD2. The length of the CDR3 is 17 residues. Germline loops: CDR1 SGHVS, CDR2 FQNEAQ. The J segment lost 4 bases and the V segment lost 5 bases, leaving 10 bases of the junction unmatched. CDR3 DNA: TGTGCCAGCAGCCCGACGACTAGCGGGAGATCGTCAGATACGCAGTATTTT. Translation gives CASSPTTSGRSSDTQYF.

Here the CDR3 DNA reads TGTGCCAGCAGCTTAAGGGAACTAGCGGGATTCTACGAGCAGTACTTC. It yields the protein CASSLRELAGFYEQYF. The rearrangement uses TRBV7-6 and TRBJ2-7; TRBD2 matches 10 bases. With V trimmed by 2 bases and J by 3 bases, 7 bases remained unmatched. The CDR3 runs to 16 residues. The germline V gene encodes CDR1 SGHVS and CDR2 FNYEAQ.

The gene calls are TRBV28 and TRBJ2-1; 14 bases align to TRBD2. The CDR3 runs 20 residues. Germline-derived CDR1 and CDR2 are MDHEN and SYDVKM. V shed 3 bases, J shed 4 bases, and the junction held 14 bases outside the gene matches. Here the CDR3 reads CASSFSWTSGTSGSYNEQFF. The CDR3 nucleotides are TGTGCCAGCAGTTTCTCTTGGACGTCCGGGACTAGCGGGAGTTACAATGAGCAGTTCTTC.

This clone was detected once. The chain carries TRBV5-4 and TRBJ2-3, with 9 positions matching TRBD2. Germline V gene lookup returns CDR1 SGHNT and CDR2 YYREEE (reference sequence). The V and J ends lost 2 bases and 1 base, in that order; junction bases with no gene match: 8. This CDR3 region has 17 residues. In nucleotides, the CDR3 is TGTGCCAGCAGCTTCAGAAGCGGGAGGAGGGGCACAGATACGCAGTATTTT. Its protein product is CASSFRSGRRGTDTQYF.

The chain recombines TRBV19 with TRBJ1-4, with D possibly TRBD1 on 6 matching bases. CDR1 LNHDA and CDR2 SQIVND come from the germline V gene (reference sequence). The CDR3 spans 15 residues. V gave up 7 bases and J gave up 4 bases, with 16 bases separating them. DNA of the CDR3: TGTGCCAGTACCTACCGGAGACAGGTTAATGAAAAACTGTTTTTT. Its translation is CASTYRRQVNEKLFF. Combining the CDR3 with reference TRBV19 and TRBJ1-4 gives the whole variable domain DGGITQSPKYLFRKEGQNVTLSCEQNLNHDAMYWYRQDPGQGLRLIYYSQIVNDFQKGDIAEGYSVSREKKESFPLTVTSAQKNPTAFYLCASTYRRQVNEKLFFGSGTQLSVL.

The V gene is TRBV4-1, the J gene TRBJ2-5; 8 bases agree with TRBD1. CDR1 is MGHRA and CDR2 is YSYEKL in the germline V gene. V trimming: 6 bases; J trimming: 4 bases; junction bases outside the gene matches: 4. The CDR3 loop spans 13 amino acids. The CDR3 sequence is CASSTGGGETQYF. The CDR3 nucleotides are TGCGCCAGCAGTACAGGGGGAGGAGAGACCCAGTACTTC.

The CDR3 reads CASSLGTGAYEQYF. The CDR3 DNA sequence: TGTGCCAGCAGCTTAGGGACAGGGGCCTACGAGCAGTACTTC. J is TRBJ2-7 and V is TRBV5-6; 10 bases fit TRBD1. The CDR3 is 14 amino acids. The V gene end was trimmed by 2 bases and the J gene end by 2 bases; junction bases not matched to a gene: 1. CDR1 is SGHDT and CDR2 is YYEEEE in the germline V gene.

The V and J genes are TRBV27 and TRBJ2-5, with D maybe TRBD2 (5 bases). V lost 4 bases, J lost 10 bases, and 19 bases lay in between. CDR1 is MNHEY and CDR2 is SMNVEV in the germline V gene (reference sequence). The CDR3 runs to 14 residues. CDR3 sequence reads: CASSSPVMSGVQYF. CDR3 nucleotides: TGTGCCAGCAGTTCTCCGGTTATGTCCGGGGTCCAGTACTTC.

Here the CDR3 DNA reads TGTGCCAGCAGTGATATCGGTTACGAGCAGTACTTC. Amino acids: CASSDIGYEQYF. The V call is TRBV6-1, the J call TRBJ2-7; D is unresolved. In germline, CDR1 is MNHNS, CDR2 SASEGT. The V end lost 3 bases, the J end lost 4 bases, and 7 bases lay between the germline ends. This CDR3 region has 12 residues.

As DNA, the CDR3 is TGTGCCAGCAGCCTAAAATTAGCGGGAGACGAGCAGTACTTC. This gives the protein CASSLKLAGDEQYF. V gene TRBV7-2 combines with J gene TRBJ2-7, with TRBD2 matching over 9 bases. The junction had 7 bases not matched to a gene; V was cut back by 5 bases and J by 5 bases. This CDR3 has 14 amino acids. CDR1 SGHTA and CDR2 FQGNSA come from the germline V gene.

The rearrangement joins TRBV27 to TRBJ2-6; TRBD2 is a possible D gene (6 bases). The germline gives CDR1 MNHEY, CDR2 SMNVEV (reference sequence). The V end was cut by 4 bases, the J end by 4 bases, with 26 bases between. CDR3 size: 20 residues. CDR3 bases: TGTGCCAGCAGTTCCGTCCTTCTAACTAGCCCCACTGCCGGGGCCAACGTCCTGACTTTC. Its protein product is CASSSVLLTSPTAGANVLTF.

The chain carries TRBV2 and TRBJ2-5; 10 bases are a match to TRBD2. The CDR3 is 19 amino acids. V was pared by 3 bases and J by 5 bases, with 18 bases of the junction left unmatched. The germline V gene encodes CDR1 SNHLY and CDR2 FYNNEI. In DNA form, the CDR3 reads TGTGCCAGCAGTGATGAGGGGGGCCCTGCTAGCGGGAGAAGGGAGACCCAGTACTTC. It specifies CASSDEGGPASGRRETQYF.

The gene calls are TRBV11-3 and TRBJ2-7, with D possibly being TRBD2 (6 bases). V was pared by 5 bases and J by 6 bases, with 8 bases between. The CDR3 contains 11 residues. CDR1 and CDR2 (germline): SGHNT, YENEEA. For the CDR3, the DNA is TGTGCCAGCAGCGAGGGAGGCGAGCAGTACTTC. Protein sequence: CASSEGGEQYF.

The chain combines TRBV9 with TRBJ1-2; D remains ambiguous. Germline CDR1 SGDLS, CDR2 YYNGEE. The CDR3 length is 14 residues. The ends were cut back, 1 base at V and 0 bases at J, with 7 bases in the middle. Here the CDR3 reads CASSVNTANYGYTF. The CDR3 DNA follows: TGTGCCAGCAGCGTAAATACAGCTAACTATGGCTACACCTTC.

The CDR3 region is CASSKESSTGGRTNYGYTF. The CDR3 nucleotides are TGTGCCAGCAGCAAAGAAAGTTCTACAGGGGGCCGTACTAACTATGGCTACACCTTC. This chain links TRBV21-1 with TRBJ1-2; the table's D call, TRBD1, has no DNA check behind it. TRBV21-1 is labeled a pseudogene. This CDR3 has 19 residues.

The V call is TRBV7-6, the J call TRBJ2-3, with TRBD2 matching 8 bases. The CDR3 covers 16 residues. CDR1 and CDR2 from the germline V gene are SGHVS and FNYEAQ. The V segment lost 4 bases and the J segment 0 bases; nucleotides outside the gene matches: 6. The CDR3 sequence is CASSSSSGYSTDTQYF. CDR3 DNA sequence: TGTGCCAGCAGCTCATCTAGCGGGTATAGCACAGATACGCAGTATTTT.

This chain uses TRBV28 with TRBJ1-3, with D hard to call. CDR1 and CDR2 (germline): MDHEN, SYDVKM. The CDR3 sequence is 16 residues long. V dropped 1 base and J dropped 1 base, with 11 bases sitting between them. The CDR3, as DNA: TGTGCCAGCAGTTTATATTTCATCCCATCTGGAAACACCATATATTTT. Its protein is CASSLYFIPSGNTIYF.